The rows below give T cell receptor beta chains drawn from one sample of a study of beta chain features in type 1 diabetes. The method was immunoSEQ multiplex PCR; TCRdb's version includes in-frame clones alone and lacks a portion of them. The sample contains hundreds of thousands of clones, roughly 12% of which appear only once. Sequenced input: naive CD4+ T cells from blood. The receptors derive from a man aged 18 to 29 with type 1 diabetes. CDR3s include the opening cysteine and the closing phenylalanine or tryptophan. The order of the fields is CDR3 protein, D gene, V gene, J gene, CDR3 length. D genes are given only for firm matches.

CDR3 protein: CASSPGWGADTQYF; D gene: NA; V gene: TRBV10-1; J gene: TRBJ2-3; CDR3 length: 14
CDR3 protein: CSVTDNSGNTIYF; D gene: NA; V gene: TRBV29-1; J gene: TRBJ1-3; CDR3 length: 13
CDR3 protein: CASSQNRDRRTYNEQFF; D gene: TRBD1; V gene: TRBV10-1; J gene: TRBJ2-1; CDR3 length: 17
CDR3 protein: CASSLDINSGNTIYF; D gene: NA; V gene: TRBV5-6; J gene: TRBJ1-3; CDR3 length: 15
CDR3 protein: CASSQGVWMNTEAFF; D gene: NA; V gene: TRBV14; J gene: TRBJ1-1; CDR3 length: 15
CDR3 protein: CASSQAQGYGYTF; D gene: NA; V gene: TRBV14; J gene: TRBJ1-2; CDR3 length: 13
CDR3 protein: CASSPEASRVAQYF; D gene: NA; V gene: TRBV7-3; J gene: TRBJ2-5; CDR3 length: 14
CDR3 protein: CAWSGPGGQYSNQPQHF; D gene: TRBD1; V gene: TRBV30; J gene: TRBJ1-5; CDR3 length: 17
CDR3 protein: CSARTDTQYF; D gene: NA; V gene: TRBV20-1; J gene: TRBJ2-3; CDR3 length: 10
CDR3 protein: CASSFGQLKTEAFF; D gene: NA; V gene: TRBV28; J gene: TRBJ1-1; CDR3 length: 14
CDR3 protein: CASSSQTYEQYF; D gene: NA; V gene: TRBV5-1; J gene: TRBJ2-7; CDR3 length: 12
CDR3 protein: CASSPPSQFEIYEQYF; D gene: NA; V gene: TRBV18; J gene: TRBJ2-7; CDR3 length: 16
CDR3 protein: CAWKSGQGTTNEKLFF; D gene: TRBD1; V gene: TRBV30; J gene: TRBJ1-4; CDR3 length: 16
CDR3 protein: CASSSTGQGRGQPQHF; D gene: TRBD1; V gene: TRBV6-5; J gene: TRBJ1-5; CDR3 length: 16
CDR3 protein: CASSFSDNQPQHF; D gene: NA; V gene: TRBV7-2; J gene: TRBJ1-5; CDR3 length: 13
CDR3 protein: CASSSSYEQYF; D gene: NA; V gene: TRBV5-4; J gene: TRBJ2-7; CDR3 length: 11
CDR3 protein: CASSFRDSPSREQYF; D gene: NA; V gene: TRBV7-9; J gene: TRBJ2-7; CDR3 length: 15
CDR3 protein: CASSQGNLRGKRNQPQHF; D gene: NA; V gene: TRBV4-1; J gene: TRBJ1-5; CDR3 length: 18
CDR3 protein: CASSLSRGSVSYEQYF; D gene: NA; V gene: TRBV7-9; J gene: TRBJ2-7; CDR3 length: 16
CDR3 protein: CASRRAHGTF; D gene: NA; V gene: TRBV21-1; J gene: TRBJ1-2; CDR3 length: 10
CDR3 protein: CASSPQDRANTEAFF; D gene: TRBD1; V gene: TRBV18; J gene: TRBJ1-1; CDR3 length: 15
CDR3 protein: CASSTPGQGAPDTQYF; D gene: TRBD1; V gene: TRBV6-6; J gene: TRBJ2-3; CDR3 length: 16
CDR3 protein: CASSLEVGTGHGYTF; D gene: TRBD1; V gene: TRBV5-1; J gene: TRBJ1-2; CDR3 length: 15
CDR3 protein: CASSLKGYSTDTQYF; D gene: NA; V gene: TRBV7-9; J gene: TRBJ2-3; CDR3 length: 15
CDR3 protein: CASSAGTSNQPQHF; D gene: NA; V gene: TRBV6-1; J gene: TRBJ1-5; CDR3 length: 14
CDR3 protein: CASRSDATSYNEQFF; D gene: NA; V gene: TRBV28; J gene: TRBJ2-1; CDR3 length: 15
CDR3 protein: CASRPPTGPGNTIYF; D gene: NA; V gene: TRBV11-2; J gene: TRBJ1-3; CDR3 length: 15
CDR3 protein: CASSPGDPHSNQPQHF; D gene: NA; V gene: TRBV18; J gene: TRBJ1-5; CDR3 length: 16
CDR3 protein: CASSRAGGASTEAFF; D gene: NA; V gene: TRBV21-1; J gene: TRBJ1-1; CDR3 length: 15
CDR3 protein: CASSYDVGQGRYEQYF; D gene: TRBD1; V gene: TRBV6-5; J gene: TRBJ2-7; CDR3 length: 16
CDR3 protein: CASSPSGQLYQPQHF; D gene: NA; V gene: TRBV7-9; J gene: TRBJ1-5; CDR3 length: 15
CDR3 protein: CASSLVGGETQYF; D gene: NA; V gene: TRBV5-4; J gene: TRBJ2-5; CDR3 length: 13
CDR3 protein: CASSLYGGPKSSYNEQFF; D gene: NA; V gene: TRBV18; J gene: TRBJ2-1; CDR3 length: 18
CDR3 protein: CASSYTIGNTIYF; D gene: NA; V gene: TRBV28; J gene: TRBJ1-3; CDR3 length: 13
CDR3 protein: CASSQRGDLYEQYF; D gene: TRBD2; V gene: TRBV4-1; J gene: NA; CDR3 length: 14
CDR3 protein: CASSLGWPDTQYF; D gene: NA; V gene: TRBV5-6; J gene: TRBJ2-3; CDR3 length: 13
CDR3 protein: CASSQDGPGGAYEQYF; D gene: NA; V gene: TRBV4-1; J gene: TRBJ2-7; CDR3 length: 16
CDR3 protein: CASSGQGAGGYTF; D gene: TRBD1; V gene: TRBV2; J gene: TRBJ1-2; CDR3 length: 13
CDR3 protein: CASREGGGTEAFF; D gene: TRBD1; V gene: TRBV6-6; J gene: TRBJ1-1; CDR3 length: 13
CDR3 protein: CASSPELEQYF; D gene: NA; V gene: TRBV7-6; J gene: TRBJ2-7; CDR3 length: 11
CDR3 protein: CASSPHWTGRNEQFF; D gene: TRBD1; V gene: TRBV19; J gene: TRBJ2-1; CDR3 length: 15
CDR3 protein: CASSVAGADEQYF; D gene: NA; V gene: TRBV9; J gene: TRBJ2-7; CDR3 length: 13
CDR3 protein: CASSARGQGNTEAFF; D gene: NA; V gene: TRBV9; J gene: TRBJ1-1; CDR3 length: 15
CDR3 protein: CACPRVPGGRTTEAFF; D gene: NA; V gene: TRBV30; J gene: TRBJ1-1; CDR3 length: 16
CDR3 protein: CASSPQGFTSTDTQYF; D gene: NA; V gene: TRBV18; J gene: TRBJ2-3; CDR3 length: 16
CDR3 protein: CATSPAWGQGSTEAFF; D gene: TRBD1; V gene: TRBV15; J gene: TRBJ1-1; CDR3 length: 16
CDR3 protein: CASSPSDGANYGYTF; D gene: NA; V gene: TRBV5-1; J gene: TRBJ1-2; CDR3 length: 15
CDR3 protein: CASSLAGTGSGELFF; D gene: TRBD1; V gene: TRBV5-1; J gene: TRBJ2-2; CDR3 length: 15
CDR3 protein: CASSHGIRGEKLFF; D gene: NA; V gene: TRBV7-2; J gene: TRBJ1-4; CDR3 length: 14
CDR3 protein: CAIGREGSEQYF; D gene: TRBD2; V gene: TRBV10-3; J gene: TRBJ2-7; CDR3 length: 12